This is a list of T cell receptor beta chains from one sample in a study of blood T cell repertoires in COVID-19. This table comes from immunoSEQ multiplex PCR, and its TCRdb copy is limited to in-frame clones, with some not included. The table shows about 410,000 clones, with around 91% occurring only once. The sequencing sample was made of peripheral blood. All receptors derive from a middle-aged woman with COVID-19, enrolled during active disease. Both conserved end residues are part of each CDR3. The D gene is left open where the match is weak. Part of the rows lack a size; the others show once, few, many or a class for expanded clones.

v_call	j_call	clone_size	d_call	cdr3_nt	cdr3_aa
TRBV6-4	TRBJ1-5	-	-	TGTGCCAGCAGTACGGAGACTGGAAGTCAGCCCCAGCATTTT	CASSTETGSQPQHF
TRBV10-3	TRBJ1-1	-	-	TGTGCCATCAGTGAGCAAAAGACAGGTGAAGCTTTCTTT	CAISEQKTGEAFF
TRBV5-1	TRBJ1-4	-	TRBD1	TGCGCCAGCAGCGAGGGACAGGGTAGCGCGGAAAAACTGTTTTTT	CASSEGQGSAEKLFF
TRBV27	TRBJ1-2	few	TRBD1	TGTGCCAGCAGTCAAGGACAGGGGCTGCTTGGCTACACCTTC	CASSQGQGLLGYTF
TRBV29-1	TRBJ2-1	-	TRBD2	TGCAGCGCCACTAGCCGGGAGGGCCCAGTCAATGAGCAGTTCTTC	CSATSREGPVNEQFF
TRBV5-1	TRBJ2-3	-	TRBD2	TGCGCCAGCAGCTTGGTCGGGACTAGCGGCACAGATACGCAGTATTTT	CASSLVGTSGTDTQYF
TRBV28	TRBJ1-4	-	-	TGTGCCAGCAGTTCGCCGGGAGCCCTGGGGCATGAAAAACTGTTTTTT	CASSSPGALGHEKLFF
TRBV6-5	TRBJ1-5	-	TRBD1	TGTGCCAGCGGGGCAGGGGGTAGCAATCAGCCCCAGCATTTT	CASGAGGSNQPQHF
TRBV4-1	TRBJ2-1	-	-	TGCGCCAGCAGCCAAGATAAGGCCGCGGGGTTCCAGTTCTTC	CASSQDKAAGFQFF
TRBV28	TRBJ1-1	-	-	TGTGCCAGCACAAACAGGAGGGCCCGGGACGAAGCTTTCTTT	CASTNRRARDEAFF
TRBV10-3	TRBJ1-1	-	TRBD1	TGTGCCATCCGCCGGGACAGGGGGATGGGCACTGAAGCTTTCTTT	CAIRRDRGMGTEAFF
TRBV9	TRBJ2-7	-	TRBD2	TGTGCCAGCAGCTTAAGCGGGGGGCTCCCCTACGAGCAGTACTTC	CASSLSGGLPYEQYF
TRBV4-1	TRBJ2-1	-	-	TGCGCCAGCAGCCCCCAGGGAAGGAGGGTCAATGAGCAGTTCTTC	CASSPQGRRVNEQFF
TRBV2	TRBJ1-5	-	-	TGTGCCAGCAGTGAGCAGGGTTATAGCAATCAGCCCCAGCATTTT	CASSEQGYSNQPQHF
TRBV3-1/TRBV3-2	TRBJ1-3	-	TRBD1	TGTGCCAGCAGCCAGACAGGGGGCTCTGGAAACACCATATATTTT	CASSQTGGSGNTIYF
TRBV9	TRBJ2-4	-	TRBD1	TGTGCCAGCAGCAAAGGGGGCGCGGACATTCAGTACTTC	CASSKGGADIQYF
TRBV5-1	TRBJ2-1	once	TRBD1	TGCGCCAGCAGCGAGGGGACAGGGGACAATGAGCAGTTCTTC	CASSEGTGDNEQFF
TRBV6-5	TRBJ2-3	-	-	TGTGCCAGCAGTCGGCCCGACGGGACAGATACGCAGTATTTT	CASSRPDGTDTQYF
TRBV4-3	TRBJ2-5	-	TRBD1	TGCGCCAGCAGCCAAGGGGGAACAGGGGCGTATGTGGAGACCCAGTACTTC	CASSQGGTGAYVETQYF
TRBV7-2	TRBJ1-5	-	TRBD1	TGTGCCAGCAGCCCCGGACAGGGGCGCAATCAGCCCCAGCATTTT	CASSPGQGRNQPQHF
TRBV9	TRBJ2-3	-	-	TGTGCCAGCAGCCCAAGCACAGATACGCAGTATTTT	CASSPSTDTQYF
TRBV28	TRBJ1-1	-	TRBD1	TGTGCCAGCAGGGGACAGCTCACTGAAGCTTTCTTT	CASRGQLTEAFF
TRBV18	TRBJ1-5	-	-	TGTGCCAGCTCACCTGAGAGGACTTATCAGCCCCAGCATTTT	CASSPERTYQPQHF
TRBV7-3	TRBJ2-7	-	-	TGTGCCAGCAGCTTATATCCGGGGGTCTCCTACGAGCAGTACTTC	CASSLYPGVSYEQYF
TRBV24-1	TRBJ1-5	-	TRBD1	TGTGCCACCCAAGGACAGGGACAAAATCAGCCCCAGCATTTT	CATQGQGQNQPQHF
TRBV3-1/TRBV3-2	TRBJ2-7	-	TRBD1	TGTGCCAGCAGCCAAGGAGTCCGGGACAGGGGTCCTAAAAACTACGAGCAGTACTTC	CASSQGVRDRGPKNYEQYF
TRBV5-8	TRBJ1-2	-	TRBD1	TGTGCCAGCAGCTTCGGGACAGGGGGCGCGGGCTATGGCTACACCTTC	CASSFGTGGAGYGYTF
TRBV5-1	TRBJ1-1	-	TRBD1	TGCGCCAGCAGCTTGGTCCCGGGACAGGGGGCTGAAGCTTTCTTT	CASSLVPGQGAEAFF
TRBV28	TRBJ2-5	-	TRBD2	TGTGCCAGCAGTTCACAACTAGCGGGAGGGCAGGAGACCCAGTACTTC	CASSSQLAGGQETQYF
TRBV7-8	TRBJ2-1	-	TRBD2	TGTGCCAGCAGCTTAATGGCGGGGGGTGAGCAGTTCTTC	CASSLMAGGEQFF
TRBV15	TRBJ2-3	few	TRBD2	TGTGCCACCAGCAGAGCTAGGGGAACTAGCGGGAGAGCAGATACGCAGTATTTT	CATSRARGTSGRADTQYF
TRBV5-1	TRBJ1-2	-	TRBD1	TGCGCCAGCAGCCCAAAGGACAGGGGAAATGGCTACACCTTC	CASSPKDRGNGYTF
TRBV5-6	TRBJ2-7	-	-	TGTGCCAGCAGGAGGGTCGAGTACTTC	CASRRVEYF
TRBV7-8	TRBJ1-1	few	-	TGTGCCAGCAGCCTTCAGGGTGGGGACACTGAAGCTTTCTTT	CASSLQGGDTEAFF
TRBV29-1	TRBJ2-7	-	TRBD1	TGCAGCGTTGAAGGGGACAGGGGGACCTACGAGCAGTACTTC	CSVEGDRGTYEQYF
TRBV24-1	TRBJ2-7	once	TRBD1	TGTGCCACCAGTCCCTGCCGGGACAGGGGGCACCCCACAAGCTCCTACGAGCAGTACTTC	CATSPCRDRGHPTSSYEQYF
TRBV9	TRBJ2-5	-	TRBD1	TGTGCCAGCAGCGTAGAGACAGGGGCGGGTGAGACCCAGTACTTC	CASSVETGAGETQYF
TRBV2	TRBJ2-7	-	TRBD1	TGTGCCAGCAGGAACAGGGGGGACGAGCAGTACTTC	CASRNRGDEQYF
TRBV7-6	TRBJ2-7	-	TRBD1	TGTGCCAGCAGCTTAGCAGTGGGACAGGGGTCCTCCTACGAGCAGTACTTC	CASSLAVGQGSSYEQYF
TRBV19	TRBJ1-3	-	-	TGTGCCAGTAGTCCGGGGGCTGGAAACACCATATATTTT	CASSPGAGNTIYF
TRBV9	TRBJ2-5	-	-	TGTGCCAGCAGCGTAGGGGGCCCTCAAGAGACCCAGTACTTC	CASSVGGPQETQYF
TRBV10-3	TRBJ1-2	-	-	TGTGCCATCAGTGAACCCCGCGGGGGTGAGGGCTACACCTTC	CAISEPRGGEGYTF
TRBV7-2	TRBJ1-4	-	-	TGTGCCAGCAGGACAGGTGGGGGGGCGGCTAATGAAAAACTGTTTTTT	CASRTGGGAANEKLFF